The following is a T cell receptor (beta chain) sequence with its context. As yet, its antigen is unknown. Time point described: persistent/refractory GD, antithyroid drugs over 5 years with positive TRAb. PBMC RNA served as the TCR library source. This specimen comes from a study of regulatory T cells in long-lasting Graves disease. Study findings and constraints: Small numbers of samples may have cut accuracy. With persistent disease, TRBV28, TRBJ1-2 and TRBJ2-5 were the favored segments.

CDR3 regions were amplified by Arm-PCR using iRepertoire HTBI primers to build TCR beta libraries. TCRdb used MiXCR to reprocess the multiplex PCR reads, holding one entry per CDR3 protein. The sample has hundreds of thousands of distinct CDR3 sequences; about 20% are singletons. This CDR3 spans 15 amino acids. Germline CDR1 and CDR2: MNHEY and SVGAGI. The V gene lost 2 bases and the J gene lost 4 bases, with 12 bases spanning the gap. V is TRBV6-5 and J is TRBJ1-5; D is unresolved. This TCR was sampled from a female donor with Graves disease. Sample: peripheral blood mononuclear cells (PBMCs), taken when the disease was refractory, from a patient treated with antithyroid drugs. The CDR3 loop is CASSYDRTGNQPQHF. DNA of the CDR3: TGTGCCAGCAGTTACGATCGGACGGGGAATCAGCCCCAGCATTTT.